The rows below give T cell receptor beta chains drawn from one sample of a study of cytomegalovirus exposure and HLA in healthy donors. TCRdb's table, derived via immunoSEQ multiplex PCR, lists solely in-frame clones and lacks some. The sample's table shows tens of thousands of clones. What was sequenced was PBMCs. The source is a man aged 40-55 years in good health and CMV-seronegative. Each CDR3 is given with its conserved first and last residue. D genes are given only for firm matches.

V	J	D	CDR3	DNA
TRBV12-5	TRBJ2-3	NA	CASGLGQTSTDTQYF	TGTGCTAGTGGTTTAGGACAGACTAGCACAGATACGCAGTATTTT
TRBV7-8	TRBJ1-5	TRBD1	CASSANRGNQPQHF	TGTGCCAGCAGCGCAAACAGGGGGAATCAGCCCCAGCATTTT
TRBV18	TRBJ1-4	NA	CASSRSPWRGDEKLFF	TGTGCCAGCTCACGATCCCCCTGGCGGGGGGATGAAAAACTGTTTTTT
TRBV19	TRBJ2-4	NA	CASSKAAGAKNIQYF	TGTGCCAGTAGTAAGGCTGCAGGGGCCAAAAACATTCAGTACTTC
TRBV7-9	TRBJ2-3	TRBD2	CASRLQAGASDTQYF	TGTGCCAGCCGTCTCCAAGCGGGGGCCTCAGATACGCAGTATTTT
TRBV11-2	TRBJ2-1	NA	CASSLDRNSYNEQFF	TGTGCCAGCAGCTTAGACAGAAACTCCTACAATGAGCAGTTCTTC
TRBV30	TRBJ2-5	TRBD2	CAWSVDLLAGSETQYF	TGTGCCTGGAGTGTCGACCTACTAGCGGGGTCAGAGACCCAGTACTTC
TRBV6-1	TRBJ1-4	NA	CATDLTGTSDEKLFF	TGTGCCACCGATCTTACTGGGACTTCGGATGAAAAACTGTTTTTT
TRBV5-1	TRBJ2-1	TRBD2	CASSLEGRGGLDEQFF	TGCGCCAGCAGCTTGGAAGGGCGGGGGGGCCTTGATGAGCAGTTCTTC
TRBV6-1	TRBJ1-3	NA	CASSLQGTGNTIYF	TGTGCCAGCAGTTTACAGGGCACTGGAAACACCATATATTTT
TRBV30	TRBJ2-7	TRBD1	CAWRFRGTGGYEQYF	TGTGCCTGGAGATTTAGGGGGACAGGGGGCTACGAGCAGTACTTC
TRBV30	TRBJ2-1	TRBD2	CAWRTGTSAYNEQFF	TGTGCCTGGAGAACCGGGACTAGCGCCTACAATGAGCAGTTCTTC
TRBV7-9	TRBJ2-7	TRBD1	CASSTPGTGRYEQYF	TGTGCCAGCAGCACCCCCGGGACAGGGCGATACGAGCAGTACTTC
TRBV4-1	TRBJ1-2	NA	CASSQGTDYGYTF	TGCGCCAGCAGCCAAGGGACAGACTATGGCTACACCTTC
TRBV15	TRBJ2-1	TRBD2	CAISAGGNNEQFF	TGTGCCATATCAGCGGGGGGGAACAATGAGCAGTTCTTC
TRBV5-1	TRBJ2-2	NA	CASRADTLKRNTGELFF	TGCGCCAGCAGGGCGGACACCCTAAAAAGAAACACCGGGGAGCTGTTTTTT
TRBV5-4	TRBJ2-3	TRBD2	CASSLRLAGNTDTQYF	TGTGCCAGCAGCTTGCGACTAGCGGGGAACACAGATACGCAGTATTTT
TRBV29-1	TRBJ2-7	TRBD2	CSVVGEGGYEQYF	TGCAGCGTTGTCGGGGAGGGTGGCTACGAGCAGTACTTC
TRBV5-1	TRBJ2-5	TRBD1	CASSQGTGGVSETQYF	TGCGCCAGCAGCCAGGGGACAGGGGGGGTTTCGGAGACCCAGTACTTC
TRBV4-1	TRBJ1-5	NA	CASSQEVGRDQPQHF	TGCGCCAGCAGCCAAGAGGTGGGCAGGGATCAGCCCCAGCATTTT
TRBV27	TRBJ2-7	TRBD1	CASSFGGQGAYEQYF	TGTGCCAGCAGTTTCGGTGGACAGGGAGCCTACGAGCAGTACTTC
TRBV4-1	TRBJ2-5	NA	CASSQALGGRGRETQYF	TGCGCCAGCAGCCAAGCCTTAGGAGGGCGGGGGCGAGAGACCCAGTACTTC
TRBV27	TRBJ1-4	NA	CASSLRGRREKLFF	TGTGCCAGCAGTTTACGGGGTCGTCGGGAAAAACTGTTTTTT
TRBV4-2	TRBJ2-3	TRBD2	CASTETSGGADTQYF	TGTGCCAGCACCGAGACTAGCGGGGGGGCAGATACGCAGTATTTT
TRBV7-2	TRBJ2-5	NA	CASSLARGRTQYF	TGTGCCAGCAGCTTAGCGCGCGGGCGAACCCAGTACTTC